Following are 9 T cell receptor beta chains from one sample sequenced in a study of type 1 regulatory T cells. MiXCR, applied by TCRdb to the reads, yields one record per CDR3 protein. The data contain 75,000 to 100,000 distinct CDR3 sequences, 25% to 40% of them seen just once; the ten biggest clones take up 2% to 2.5%. Sequenced material: CD4+ T cells, either the whole sample or a sorted fraction (not recorded which). The source of these receptors is a human donor in good health.

This clonotype was seen only a few times. This chain joins TRBV7-6 and TRBJ2-7; D gene ambiguous. Per the germline V gene, CDR1 is SGHVS and CDR2 is FNYEAQ. Between the trimmed V and J ends, which lost 5 bases and 6 bases, there was a span of 14 bases. The CDR3 sequence is 13 residues long. The CDR3 spells CASSRLLSPEQYF. Written as DNA, the CDR3 is TGTGCCAGCAGCCGCCTCCTCTCTCCCGAGCAGTACTTC.

This chain joins TRBV4-1 and TRBJ2-5, with D possibly being TRBD1 (7 bases). Germline CDR1 is MGHRA and CDR2 is YSYEKL. The V end was cut by 0 bases, the J end by 1 base, with 12 bases between. This CDR3 region has 16 residues. DNA for the CDR3: TGCGCCAGCAGCCAAGATTCGCAGGGGGGCCAAGAGACCCAGTACTTC. This translates into CASSQDSQGGQETQYF.

This chain connects TRBV30 to TRBJ1-2; perhaps TRBD1 as D (6 bases). CDR3 length equals 14 residues. The germline CDR1 and CDR2 sequences are GTSNPN and SVGIG (reference sequence). V was pared by 4 bases and J by 2 bases, with 14 bases between. CDR3 in amino acids: CAWNRPGQNYGYTF. In nucleotides, the CDR3 is TGTGCCTGGAACCGCCCTGGACAGAACTATGGCTACACCTTC.

This clonotype was detected only a few times. This sequence joins TRBV2 and TRBJ1-1; the D is unclear. V was clipped by 6 bases and J by 1 base, with 9 bases between them. The CDR3 spans 13 residues. Germline values: CDR1 SNHLY, CDR2 FYNNEI. The CDR3 DNA sequence: TGTGCCAGCAGCCAATCCGAGAACACTGAAGCTTTCTTT. It specifies CASSQSENTEAFF.

V is TRBV6-5 and J is TRBJ1-5, with D maybe TRBD1 (5 bases). Germline CDR1 is MNHEY and CDR2 is SVGAGI. V lost 9 bases, J lost 6 bases, and 18 bases lay in between. This CDR3 comprises 14 residues. The CDR3 protein is CASRPGGGLQPQHF. Here the CDR3 DNA reads TGTGCCAGTCGCCCGGGGGGGGGTCTTCAGCCCCAGCATTTT.

The chain couples TRBV7-2 to TRBJ2-2; 9 bases map to TRBD2. J was trimmed by 6 bases and V by 2 bases; bases with no gene match: 1. From germline, CDR1 is SGHTA and CDR2 FQGNSA. CDR3 length: 14 residues. The CDR3 sequence: CASSLLAGSGELFF. The CDR3 nucleotides are TGTGCCAGCAGCTTACTAGCGGGATCCGGGGAGCTGTTTTTT.

This chain uses TRBV20-1 with TRBJ1-4; no clear D gene. The germline V and J ends were trimmed by 6 bases and 8 bases, with 19 bases remaining between them. Germline-derived CDR1 and CDR2 are DFQATT and SNEGSKA (reference sequence). This CDR3 contains 14 residues. The CDR3 loop is CSADFREGGEKLFF. The CDR3, as DNA: TGCAGTGCAGACTTCCGGGAGGGTGGAGAAAAACTGTTTTTT.

The J gene is TRBJ1-5, the V gene TRBV6-5, with D unclear. From germline, CDR1 is MNHEY and CDR2 SVGAGI. Trimming removed 7 bases at V and 6 bases at J, with 13 bases between. CDR3 length equals 13 residues. The DNA for the CDR3 is TGTGCCAGCACAAACAGCCACTCTCAGCCCCAGCATTTT. Its protein product is CASTNSHSQPQHF.

The chain links TRBV5-5 to TRBJ2-3; 7 positions match TRBD2. Germline CDR1 reads SGHKS; CDR2 reads YYEKEE (reference sequence). The J segment lost 2 bases and the V segment lost 0 bases, leaving 3 bases of the junction unmatched. This CDR3 region has 15 residues. The CDR3 here is CASSLGLAATDTQYF. DNA of the CDR3: TGTGCCAGCAGCTTGGGCCTAGCGGCCACAGATACGCAGTATTTT. Together with reference TRBV5-5 and TRBJ2-3, the CDR3 gives the full variable domain: DAGVTQSPTHLIKTRGQQVTLRCSPISGHKSVSWYQQVLGQGPQFIFQYYEKEERGRGNFPDRFSARQFPNYSSELNVNALLLGDSALYLCASSLGLAATDTQYFGPGTRLTVL.